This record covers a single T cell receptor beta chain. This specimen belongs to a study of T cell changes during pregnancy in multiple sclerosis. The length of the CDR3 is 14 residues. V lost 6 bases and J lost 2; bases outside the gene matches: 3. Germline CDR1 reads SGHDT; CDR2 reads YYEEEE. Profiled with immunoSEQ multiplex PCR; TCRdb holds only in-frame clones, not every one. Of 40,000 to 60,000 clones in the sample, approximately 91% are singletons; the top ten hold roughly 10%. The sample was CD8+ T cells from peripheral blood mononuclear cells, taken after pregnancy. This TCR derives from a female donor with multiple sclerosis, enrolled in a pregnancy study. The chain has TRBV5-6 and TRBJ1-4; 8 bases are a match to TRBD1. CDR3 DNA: TGTGCCAGCACCTCAGGGGGCACTAATGAAAAACTGTTTTTT. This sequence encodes CASTSGGTNEKLFF.